The source of this TCR beta chain is a study of control samples from healthy donors and cancer patients. Only in-frame clones appear in the TCRdb table, and some are missing; sequencing was by immunoSEQ multiplex PCR. This table holds about 83,000 clones, roughly 91% found once. Trimming shortened V by 7 bases and J by 8 bases, and 17 bases separated the two germline ends. The CDR3 totals 13 residues. The germline gives CDR1 GTSNPN, CDR2 SVGIG (reference sequence). The gene calls are TRBV30 and TRBJ1-4, with a possible D match to TRBD1 (6 bases). This sequence was found in a man in his fifties or sixties in good health. Sequenced sample: blood. The CDR3 sequence: CAYSPGEWEKLFF. CDR3 nucleotides: TGTGCCTACTCTCCAGGGGAGTGGGAAAAACTGTTTTTT.